These T cell receptor beta chains were read from a single sample in a study of blood T cell repertoires in COVID-19. Measured with immunoSEQ multiplex PCR; TCRdb has only the in-frame clones, and not every one. The sample has about 280,000 clones; 70% to 90% are singletons. Sequenced input: peripheral blood. The origin of the receptors is a man aged 50 or older with active or convalescent COVID-19. Both conserved end residues are part of each CDR3. D genes are given only for firm matches. Size is stated for part of the rows, as once, few or many counts, or as a class when the clone is expanded.

V	size	J	D	DNA	CDR3
TRBV7-2	-	TRBJ2-5	TRBD2	TGTGCCAGCAGCTTAGCGCAACTAGCGCAAGAGACCCAGTACTTC	CASSLAQLAQETQYF
TRBV19	-	TRBJ1-2	-	TGTGCCAGTACCCCACGGGCAGGGTCCTATGGCTACACCTTC	CASTPRAGSYGYTF
TRBV2	-	TRBJ1-1	TRBD1	TGTGCCAGCGGCTGGACAGGAAACACTGAAGCTTTCTTT	CASGWTGNTEAFF
TRBV5-6	once	TRBJ2-7	TRBD1	TGTGCCAGCAGTCGCGACAGGGGACTTTCCTACGAGCAGTACTTC	CASSRDRGLSYEQYF
TRBV9	-	TRBJ2-1	-	TGTGCCAGCAGCGGGACATCTAATGAGCAGTTCTTC	CASSGTSNEQFF
TRBV18	-	TRBJ2-1	-	TGTGCCAGCTCACTTTCCGTCCTCTACAATGAGCAGTTCTTC	CASSLSVLYNEQFF
TRBV5-1	-	TRBJ1-1	TRBD1	TGCGCCAGCAGCTTGGAGGGGGCACGAACTGAAGCTTTCTTT	CASSLEGARTEAFF
TRBV10-1	-	TRBJ2-1	TRBD1	TGCGCCAGCAGTCAGCTACCCCGGGACAGGGTGGGGTCGCCCGTCTACAATGAGCAGTTCTTC	CASSQLPRDRVGSPVYNEQFF
TRBV5-1	-	TRBJ1-1	-	TGCGCCAGCAGCTTGGGGGCACAGAACACTGAAGCTTTCTTT	CASSLGAQNTEAFF
TRBV19	-	TRBJ1-2	-	TGTGCCAGTAGGTCCCGGGCAGGGGCTAACTATGGCTACACCTTC	CASRSRAGANYGYTF
TRBV2	-	TRBJ1-5	TRBD1	TGTGCCAGCAGTGAAGACAGGGGGGGGGTCAAGCCCCAGCATTTT	CASSEDRGGVKPQHF
TRBV11-2	-	TRBJ2-5	-	TGTGCCAGCACCCTACGGCGGGGATTTCAAGAGACCCAGTACTTC	CASTLRRGFQETQYF
TRBV6-5	once	TRBJ2-5	TRBD1	TGTGCCAGCGGGTTGACAGGGGAGCGACAAGAGACCCAGTACTTC	CASGLTGERQETQYF
TRBV15	-	TRBJ1-2	TRBD1	TGTGCCACCAGCAGCGGTGGGACAGTAACTTTGGGCTACACCTTC	CATSSGGTVTLGYTF
TRBV2	-	TRBJ1-6	-	TGTGCCAGCAGTGCCCAGGATTCACCCCTCCACTTT	CASSAQDSPLHF
TRBV6-2/TRBV6-3	-	TRBJ2-7	-	TGTGCCAGCAGTTATATCGTCGACAGGAGCTCCTACGAGCAGTACTTC	CASSYIVDRSSYEQYF
TRBV5-1	-	TRBJ2-7	-	TGCGCCAGCAGCTCGAGGGCCTTACCGGCCTACGAGCAGTACTTC	CASSSRALPAYEQYF
TRBV6-5	-	TRBJ1-2	-	TGTGCCAGCAGTTACCGAGAAAACTATGGCTACACCTTC	CASSYRENYGYTF
TRBV6-5	-	TRBJ2-3	-	TGTGCCAGCCGGGACACCGGGGTAGGAGATACGCAGTATTTT	CASRDTGVGDTQYF
TRBV18	-	TRBJ2-2	-	TGTGCCAGCTCACCAATGAGGGTCTCGAACACCGGGGAGCTGTTTTTT	CASSPMRVSNTGELFF
TRBV7-3	-	TRBJ2-2	-	TGTGCCAGCAGCTTACGACAGGCTGCCGGGGAGCTGTTTTTT	CASSLRQAAGELFF
TRBV24-1	-	TRBJ2-1	-	TGTGCCACCAGTGACCCCGGGGTAGGCGAGCAGTTCTTC	CATSDPGVGEQFF
TRBV11-2	-	TRBJ2-3	TRBD2	TGTGCCAGCAGCTTTAGCGGGACTAGCCCACTTGATACGCAGTATTTT	CASSFSGTSPLDTQYF
TRBV28	-	TRBJ2-7	TRBD2	TGTGCCAGCAGTCCACCCTCTAGCGGGTTTTCCTACGAGCAGTACTTC	CASSPPSSGFSYEQYF
TRBV5-1	-	TRBJ2-5	-	TGCGCCAGCAGCCCGGGACACACGGACCAAGAGACCCAGTACTTC	CASSPGHTDQETQYF
TRBV4-1	-	TRBJ2-5	-	TGCGCCAGCAGCCAAGAAGGAGGCGGCCAAGAGACCCAGTACTTC	CASSQEGGGQETQYF
TRBV27	-	TRBJ2-7	TRBD2	TGTGCCAGCAGTTTCCTAGCGGATCTCTCCTACGAGCAGTACTTC	CASSFLADLSYEQYF
TRBV18	many	TRBJ2-3	TRBD2	TGTGCCAGCTCACCAATGAGCGGGAGGACAGATACGCAGTATTTT	CASSPMSGRTDTQYF
TRBV5-1	-	TRBJ2-5	TRBD2	TGCGCCAGCAGCTTGGCTAGCGGAGAAGAGACCCAGTACTTC	CASSLASGEETQYF
TRBV28	-	TRBJ1-1	TRBD1	TGTGCCAGCAGTTTTGACGGACAGGGGACGTTCGCCACTGAAGCTTTCTTT	CASSFDGQGTFATEAFF
TRBV5-1	-	TRBJ2-4	TRBD1	TGCGCCAGCAGCAATACAGGGGATTGGAACATTCAGTACTTC	CASSNTGDWNIQYF
TRBV27	-	TRBJ2-5	TRBD1	TGTGCCAGCAGCAACAACAGGGGGCGGGAGACCCAGTACTTC	CASSNNRGRETQYF
TRBV6-5	-	TRBJ1-1	-	TGTGCCAGCATCACTCGGGGGAACACTGAAGCTTTCTTT	CASITRGNTEAFF
TRBV28	-	TRBJ1-3	-	TGTGCCAGCGAACCGGGACACGGAAACACCATATATTTT	CASEPGHGNTIYF
TRBV5-4	-	TRBJ1-6	TRBD1	TGTGCCAGCAGCTTGGGGACAGGGAATTCACCCCTCCACTTT	CASSLGTGNSPLHF
TRBV5-1	once	TRBJ2-2	-	TGCGCCAGCAGCTTGGAAGGGCAGGGTCTTCCCGGGGAGCTGTTTTTT	CASSLEGQGLPGELFF
TRBV9	-	TRBJ1-2	-	TGTGCCAGCAGCGTAGATGACAGCCACTATGGCTACACCTTC	CASSVDDSHYGYTF
TRBV4-2	-	TRBJ2-1	TRBD2	TGTGCCAGCAGCCAAGATGGACTAGCGGGAGGGATCTCCTACAATGAGCAGTTCTTC	CASSQDGLAGGISYNEQFF
TRBV10-3	once	TRBJ2-7	-	TGTGCCATCAGGCCGGAGGGCGCCACCTACGAGCAGTACTTC	CAIRPEGATYEQYF
TRBV3-1/TRBV3-2	-	TRBJ1-1	TRBD1	TGTGCCAGCAGCCAAGATGACGGACAGGCCCGACGGTACACTGAAGCTTTCTTT	CASSQDDGQARRYTEAFF
TRBV11-3	-	TRBJ2-3	-	TGTGCCAGCAGCTCCGGGATAATCACAGATACGCAGTATTTT	CASSSGIITDTQYF
TRBV5-1	-	TRBJ2-1	-	TGCGCCAGCAGCTTGGTCTCGGAGGCGGTTGCTGTGGAGCAGTTCTTC	CASSLVSEAVAVEQFF
TRBV4-1	-	TRBJ1-4	-	TGCGCCAGCAGCCAAGGCAGGGGTAATGAAAAACTGTTTTTT	CASSQGRGNEKLFF
TRBV5-1	-	TRBJ1-1	TRBD1	TGCGCCAGCAGCTTCCTTCCGGGACAGGGCACTGAAGCTTTCTTT	CASSFLPGQGTEAFF